This T cell receptor beta chain was identified in a study of technical replicates of blood from a handful of donors. Using immunoSEQ multiplex PCR, the repertoire was profiled, and TCRdb retains in-frame clones only, with some absent. The sample has about 79,000 clones; 91% are singletons. The sample taken for sequencing was T cells isolated from PBMCs. The receptor was isolated from a human donor in good health. Some clones in this sample may be carry-over from other donors' samples.

CDR3 region: CASSQGGQSSYNEQFF. The CDR3 DNA sequence: TGCGCCAGCAGCCAAGGGGGCCAGAGCTCCTACAATGAGCAGTTCTTC. V is TRBV4-3 and J is TRBJ2-1, with D perhaps TRBD1 (5 bases). This CDR3 region has 16 residues. V gave up 1 base and J gave up 0 bases, with 10 bases separating them. The germline V gene encodes CDR1 LGHNA and CDR2 YSLEER.